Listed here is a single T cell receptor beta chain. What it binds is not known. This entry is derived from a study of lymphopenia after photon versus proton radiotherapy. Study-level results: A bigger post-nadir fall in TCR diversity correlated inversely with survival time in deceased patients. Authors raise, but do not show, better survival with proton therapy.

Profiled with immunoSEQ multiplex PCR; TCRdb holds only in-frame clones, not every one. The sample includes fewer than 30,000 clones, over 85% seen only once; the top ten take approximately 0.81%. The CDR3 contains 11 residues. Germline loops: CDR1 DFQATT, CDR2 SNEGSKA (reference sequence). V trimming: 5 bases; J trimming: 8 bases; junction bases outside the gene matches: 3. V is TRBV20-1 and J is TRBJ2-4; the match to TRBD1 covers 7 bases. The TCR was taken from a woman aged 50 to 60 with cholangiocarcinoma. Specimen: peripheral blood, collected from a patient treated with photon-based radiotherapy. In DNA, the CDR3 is TGCAGTGCTTGGCAGGGGGACATTCAGTACTTC. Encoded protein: CSAWQGDIQYF.